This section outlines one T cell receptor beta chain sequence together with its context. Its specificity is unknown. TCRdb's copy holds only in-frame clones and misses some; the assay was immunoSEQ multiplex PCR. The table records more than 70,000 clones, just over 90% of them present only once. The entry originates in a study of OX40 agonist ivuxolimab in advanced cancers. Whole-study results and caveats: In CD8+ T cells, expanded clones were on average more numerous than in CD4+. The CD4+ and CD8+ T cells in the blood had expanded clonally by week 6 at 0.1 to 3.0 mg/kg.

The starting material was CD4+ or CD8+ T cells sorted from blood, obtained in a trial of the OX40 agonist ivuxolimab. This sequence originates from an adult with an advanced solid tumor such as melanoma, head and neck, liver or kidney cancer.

This CDR3 reads CASSFGPRNQPQHF. The CDR3 DNA reads TGTGCCAGCAGCTTCGGGCCTCGCAATCAGCCCCAGCATTTT. This chain links TRBV2 with TRBJ1-5; D gene uncertain. The CDR3 extends over 14 amino acids. Germline lookup yields CDR1 SNHLY and CDR2 FYNNEI. V lost 6 bases to trimming and J lost 2 bases, with 11 bases between them.